This T cell receptor beta chain appears in the sequencing data of a study of cytomegalovirus exposure and HLA in healthy donors. With regard to this clone: Antigen unknown.

Overall study findings and caveats: Reports state that TCR beta sequences accurately predicted most subjects' HLA-A and HLA-B alleles. Most CMV-associated TCR beta chains appeared HLA-restricted in a later analysis. Rates of TCR association differed by HLA locus in a later analysis, with DRB1 highest and HLA-C lowest.

V was pared by 1 base and J by 8 bases, with 20 bases of the junction left unmatched. CDR3 length: 19 amino acids. The germline gives CDR1 SGDLS, CDR2 YYNGEE. PCR primers comprised 60 Vbeta and 13 Jbeta primers. Using immunoSEQ multiplex PCR, the repertoire was profiled, and TCRdb retains in-frame clones only, with some absent. Of about 82,000 clones in the sample, 60% to 80% were seen once. The sequence came from a man in his forties or fifties in good health and CMV-seronegative. The rearrangement links TRBV9 to TRBJ2-1; 8 positions match TRBD2. Specimen: PBMCs. The CDR3 sequence: CASSVSSGPGTSVRHEQFF. DNA of the CDR3: TGTGCCAGCAGCGTAAGTTCGGGGCCCGGGACTAGTGTGCGGCATGAGCAGTTCTTC.